This TCR beta chain was identified during a study of cytomegalovirus exposure and HLA in healthy donors. Study findings and constraints: As a later analysis revealed, the rate of TCR association differed by HLA locus, with DRB1 most and HLA-C fewest. V- and J-gene trimming of TCR beta was linked (in a later analysis) to a missense DCLRE1C variant.

Vbeta (60) and Jbeta (13) primers were used in the PCR. Here immunoSEQ multiplex PCR was the method, and the copy in TCRdb shows in-frame clones only, minus some. The sample holds some 170,000 clones, 80% seen once. Comments on this clone: The antigen is unknown.

The source of this sequence is a man younger than 35 in good health and CMV-seropositive. The sequenced sample consisted of PBMCs.

The CDR3 sequence: CSVGGLRARGLYTF. The CDR3 coding sequence is TGCAGCGTTGGGGGTCTAAGGGCGCGGGGCCTCTACACCTTC. The V and J genes are TRBV29-1 and TRBJ1-2, with D possibly being TRBD1 (5 bases). Trimming removed 4 bases at V and 10 bases at J, with 22 bases between. CDR3 length: 14 residues. Germline CDR1 SQVTM, CDR2 ANQGSEA.